Listed here are 25 T cell receptor beta chains from one sample, sequenced in a study of a mutant IDH1 vaccine in newly diagnosed glioma. Data came from immunoSEQ multiplex PCR; TCRdb stores just in-frame clones and leaves some out. Among fewer than 50,000 clones listed, around 90% were seen once. The time point: baseline, week 1 (first vaccination visit). Noted treatment: pre-vaccination baseline after standard-of-care therapy. The material sequenced was PBMCs, taken from a glioma patient treated with radiotherapy, temozolomide or both. The receptors shown here come from a man between 18 and 29 years old with glioma.

The chain employs TRBV5-8 and TRBJ1-5; 9 bases fit TRBD1. V lost 4 bases to trimming and J lost 5 bases; unmatched junction nucleotides: 4. CDR1 SGHTS and CDR2 YDEGEE come from the germline V gene. This CDR3 spans 14 amino acids. CDR3 loop: CASSPRQGDQPQHF. The CDR3 DNA sequence: TGTGCCAGCAGCCCCCGACAGGGGGATCAGCCCCAGCATTTT.

The chain couples TRBV19 to TRBJ1-1; D call uncertain. The CDR3 totals 15 residues. Trimming pared 6 bases from V and 1 base from J, leaving 15 bases between. Germline V lookup: CDR1 LNHDA, CDR2 SQIVND (reference sequence). CDR3 in DNA: TGTGCCAGTAGCCCAAGGTACAGCGAGAACACTGAAGCTTTCTTT. Its translation: CASSPRYSENTEAFF.

As DNA, the CDR3 is TGTGCCTGGACCGCTGACAGGCCCTACGAGCAGTACTTC. Translating gives CAWTADRPYEQYF. The chain joins TRBV30 to TRBJ2-7, with a tentative D call TRBD1 (6 bases). CDR3 length: 13 amino acids. Between the trimmed V and J ends, which lost 4 bases and 2 bases, there was a span of 12 bases. Germline CDR1 reads GTSNPN; CDR2 reads SVGIG (reference sequence).

The chain has TRBV6-5 and TRBJ1-5; the D is unclear. CDR1 and CDR2 from the germline V gene are MNHEY and SVGAGI. The CDR3 loop spans 13 amino acids. Deletions cut 0 bases from V and 9 bases from J, with 9 bases between. This CDR3 is CASSYSGGAPQHF. The CDR3 nucleotides read TGTGCCAGCAGTTACTCGGGTGGAGCGCCCCAGCATTTT.

This clone is a singleton in its sample. V usage is TRBV4-3 and J usage is TRBJ2-7; 10 bases agree with TRBD2. The germline V gene encodes CDR1 LGHNA and CDR2 YSLEER. Losses at the gene ends were 6 bases for V and 3 bases for J; bases not matched to a gene: 11. The CDR3 contains 16 residues. This CDR3 is CASSVLAGLTGYEQYF. CDR3 DNA: TGCGCCAGCAGTGTACTAGCGGGACTTACGGGCTACGAGCAGTACTTC.

The genes are TRBV5-4 and TRBJ1-1; TRBD1 might be the D (5 bases). The CDR3 totals 14 residues. The ends were cut back, 0 bases at V and 5 bases at J, with 11 bases in the middle. Germline assignment: CDR1 SGHNT and CDR2 YYREEE (reference sequence). The CDR3 sequence: CASSLGQGGTEAFF. For the CDR3, the DNA is TGTGCCAGCAGCTTGGGCCAGGGCGGGACTGAAGCTTTCTTT.

The chain is built from TRBV5-1 and TRBJ2-2; D is possibly TRBD2 (6 bases). Per the germline V gene, CDR1 is SGHRS and CDR2 is YFSETQ. The V and J ends lost 0 bases and 6 bases respectively, with 12 bases between them. The CDR3 is 15 amino acids. CDR3 loop: CASSLGAGSAGELFF. As DNA, the CDR3 is TGCGCCAGCAGCTTGGGGGCGGGAAGCGCCGGGGAGCTGTTTTTT.

The count of this clone is one. The CDR3, as DNA: TGTGCCACCAGCAGGCAGGGGAATGGAAACACCATATATTTT. Translating it yields CATSRQGNGNTIYF. This chain uses TRBV15 with TRBJ1-3; TRBD1 might be the D (6 bases). This CDR3 is 14 amino acids long. V lost 3 bases, J lost 3 bases, and 9 bases lay in between. The germline gives CDR1 LNHNV, CDR2 YYDKDF (reference sequence).

The chain joins TRBV30 to TRBJ1-3; D is undetermined. The CDR3 is 14 residues long. Germline V lookup: CDR1 GTSNPN, CDR2 SVGIG (reference sequence). Trimming cost V 5 bases and J 0 bases, with 11 bases left between them. The CDR3 coding sequence is TGTGCCTGGTCCGCCGGTAGCTCTGGAAACACCATATATTTT. It encodes CAWSAGSSGNTIYF.

CDR3: CASSSGGRNEKLFF. The CDR3 DNA is TGCGCCAGCAGCTCAGGGGGTAGGAATGAAAAACTGTTTTTT. The genes are TRBV5-1 and TRBJ1-4; TRBD1 matches at 7 bases. The J segment lost 5 bases and the V segment lost 3 bases, leaving 4 bases of the junction unmatched. The CDR3 runs 14 residues. CDR1 and CDR2 (germline): SGHRS, YFSETQ.

The chain joins TRBV2 to TRBJ2-2; possible D gene TRBD1, 5 bases. V lost 6 bases, J lost 0 bases, and 11 bases lay in between. From germline, CDR1 is SNHLY and CDR2 FYNNEI. CDR3 length: 15 residues. As DNA, the CDR3 is TGTGCCAGCAGCCTCGACAGAGCGAACACCGGGGAGCTGTTTTTT. It encodes CASSLDRANTGELFF. The variable domain in full, with the rest retrieved from reference TRBV2 and TRBJ2-2, is EPEVTQTPSHQVTQMGQEVILRCVPISNHLYFYWYRQILGQKVEFLVSFYNNEISEKSEIFDDQFSVERPDGSNFTLKIRSTKLEDSAMYFCASSLDRANTGELFFGEGSRLTVL.

This chain uses TRBV6-1 with TRBJ1-2; perhaps TRBD1 as D (6 bases). V was shortened by 3 bases and J by 8 bases, with 13 bases between the two germline ends. The CDR3 contains 13 residues. CDR1 MNHNS and CDR2 SASEGT come from the germline V gene. CDR3 sequence (DNA): TGTGCCAGCAGTGACTACAGGGCCTTAGGCTACACCTTC. Its translation: CASSDYRALGYTF.

The V and J genes are TRBV4-2 and TRBJ1-1; possibly TRBD1 for D (6 bases). The CDR3 totals 16 residues. From germline, CDR1 is LGHNA and CDR2 YNFKEQ. Between the trimmed V and J ends, which lost 0 bases and 0 bases, there was a span of 11 bases. The CDR3 DNA is TGTGCCAGCAGCCAAGAAAGGGCAGGGGTGAACACTGAAGCTTTCTTT. It translates to CASSQERAGVNTEAFF.

The chain uses TRBV29-1 and TRBJ2-1; TRBD1 matches at 7 bases. CDR1 is SQVTM, CDR2 ANQGSEA, per germline. J was trimmed by 7 bases and V by 0 bases; bases with no gene match: 3. The CDR3 is 13 residues long. The CDR3 protein is CSVEEDRKNEQFF. CDR3 DNA: TGCAGCGTTGAAGAGGACAGGAAAAATGAGCAGTTCTTC.

The V and J genes are TRBV4-1 and TRBJ1-5; no reliable D call. V lost 0 bases, J lost 0 bases, and 12 bases lay in between. This CDR3 comprises 17 residues. CDR1 MGHRA and CDR2 YSYEKL come from the germline V gene. The CDR3 sequence is CASSQDRRANSNQPQHF. In nucleotides, the CDR3 is TGCGCCAGCAGCCAAGATCGGAGGGCGAATAGCAATCAGCCCCAGCATTTT.

The chain carries TRBV15 and TRBJ1-1, with a weak D call TRBD1 (5 bases). The CDR3 has 14 amino acids. V lost 5 bases, J lost 1 base, and 11 bases lay in between. In germline, CDR1 is LNHNV, CDR2 YYDKDF (reference sequence). For the CDR3, the DNA is TGTGCCACCAGCTGGGGACCCACGAACACTGAAGCTTTCTTT. Residues: CATSWGPTNTEAFF.

This chain joins TRBV29-1 and TRBJ1-1; D possibly corresponds to TRBD1 (5 bases). V lost 2 bases and J 0 bases, leaving 13 bases between the germline ends. The CDR3 spans 15 residues. The V gene's germline CDR1 is SQVTM and CDR2 ANQGSEA. This CDR3 reads CSVELTGRVNTEAFF. As DNA, the CDR3 is TGCAGCGTTGAATTAACGGGCAGGGTGAACACTGAAGCTTTCTTT.

Comments on this clone: Other nucleotide sequences from this sample produce the same CDR3. The chain couples TRBV28 to TRBJ1-1, with D unclear. This CDR3 contains 12 residues. With 1 base removed from V and 0 bases from J, the gap between germline ends came to 0 bases. Germline V gives CDR1 MDHEN, CDR2 SYDVKM. Here the CDR3 DNA reads TGTGCCAGCAGTTTATTGAACACTGAAGCTTTCTTT. It translates to CASSLLNTEAFF. Combining the CDR3 with reference TRBV28 and TRBJ1-1 gives the whole variable domain DVKVTQSSRYLVKRTGEKVFLECVQDMDHENMFWYRQDPGLGLRLIYFSYDVKMKEKGDIPEGYSVSREKKERFSLILESASTNQTSMYLCASSLLNTEAFFGQGTRLTVV.

In its sample, this clone was seen once. This chain uses TRBV5-6 with TRBJ1-3; D uncertain. The CDR3 has 13 residues. Trimming cost V 0 bases and J 4 bases, with 5 bases left between them. Germline values: CDR1 SGHDT, CDR2 YYEEEE. CDR3 nucleotide sequence: TGTGCCAGCAGCTTGGGAGGGGGAAACACCATATATTTT. Its protein product is CASSLGGGNTIYF.

This clone has only one observation. The V call is TRBV19, the J call TRBJ2-2; D is undetermined. Trimming left V 1 base short and J 5 bases short, with 8 bases between. CDR3 size: 14 residues. Germline V gene lookup returns CDR1 LNHDA and CDR2 SQIVND (reference sequence). CDR3 DNA: TGTGCCAGTAGTATAGGTCATAAGACCGGGGAGCTGTTTTTT. This codes for CASSIGHKTGELFF.

The rearrangement links TRBV7-6 to TRBJ1-1, with unresolved D. The CDR3 spans 13 residues. Between the trimmed V and J ends, which lost 2 bases and 2 bases, there was a span of 6 bases. CDR1 is SGHVS and CDR2 is FNYEAQ in the germline V gene. The CDR3 protein is CASSLNGNTEAFF. The CDR3, as DNA: TGTGCCAGCAGCTTAAACGGTAACACTGAAGCTTTCTTT. The entire variable domain, with the rest obtained from reference TRBV7-6 and TRBJ1-1, is as follows: GAGVSQSPRYKVTKRGQDVALRCDPISGHVSLYWYRQALGQGPEFLTYFNYEAQQDKSGLPNDRFSAERPEGSISTLTIQRTEQRDSAMYRCASSLNGNTEAFFGQGTRLTVV.

This chain connects TRBV30 to TRBJ1-3; a possible D gene is TRBD1 (5 bases). There are 18 residues in the CDR3. The germline CDR1 and CDR2 sequences are GTSNPN and SVGIG (reference sequence). V lost 0 bases and J 3 bases, leaving 21 bases between the germline ends. CDR3 amino acids: CAWSVRRDGVWFGNTIYF. CDR3 DNA sequence: TGTGCCTGGAGTGTAAGGAGGGACGGGGTTTGGTTTGGAAACACCATATATTTT.

The V and J genes are TRBV6-5 and TRBJ1-1; D unresolved. The V gene's germline CDR1 is MNHEY and CDR2 SVGAGI. V dropped 6 bases and J dropped 8 bases, with 10 bases sitting between them. The CDR3 totals 11 residues. DNA of the CDR3: TGTGCCAGCAGCCCATTAGGGGAAGCTTTCTTT. It yields the protein CASSPLGEAFF.

V usage is TRBV15 and J usage is TRBJ2-5, with D perhaps TRBD1 (6 bases). Trimming left V 1 base short and J 5 bases short, with 17 bases between. Germline V gene data show CDR1 as LNHNV and CDR2 as YYDKDF (reference sequence). The CDR3 loop spans 16 amino acids. This CDR3 reads CATSRGGLGLQETQYF. The DNA of the CDR3 is TGTGCCACCAGCAGAGGGGGGCTTGGTCTTCAGGAGACCCAGTACTTC.

This clone was seen only once. This sequence joins TRBV28 and TRBJ1-1; D ambiguous. Trimming pared 5 bases from V and 4 bases from J, leaving 8 bases between. The germline CDR1 and CDR2 sequences are MDHEN and SYDVKM. This CDR3 has 12 amino acids. The CDR3 nucleotides read TGTGCCAGCAGTCTCGGGGTCACTGAAGCTTTCTTT. Its protein is CASSLGVTEAFF.